This entry lists 5 T cell receptor beta chains sequenced from one sample in a study of control samples from healthy donors and cancer patients. Libraries were prepared by immunoSEQ multiplex PCR; TCRdb keeps only in-frame clonotypes and omits some of them. The repertoire holds some 95,000 clones, with roughly 90% as singletons. The specimen sequenced was blood. The receptors stem from a human donor in good health. The donor label of this sample is uncertain.

This clone showed up just once. The sample contains more than one DNA sequence encoding this CDR3. The chain combines TRBV5-4 with TRBJ1-2, with 9 bases lining up with TRBD1. Germline V gene data show CDR1 as SGHNT and CDR2 as YYREEE (reference sequence). Trimming cost V 4 bases and J 6 bases; bases outside gene matches: 4. CDR3 size: 13 residues. Here the CDR3 DNA reads TGTGCCAGCAGCAGGGGACAGGGAGATGGCTACACCTTC. Protein: CASSRGQGDGYTF. Full variable domain (missing parts from reference TRBV5-4 and TRBJ1-2): ETGVTQSPTHLIKTRGQQVTLRCSSQSGHNTVSWYQQALGQGPQFIFQYYREEENGRGNFPPRFSGLQFPNYSSELNVNALELDDSALYLCASSRGQGDGYTFGSGTRLTVV.

The chain joins TRBV27 to TRBJ1-6, with TRBD1 matching over 8 bases. The CDR3 covers 16 residues. Germline V CDR1 and CDR2: MNHEY, SMNVEV (reference sequence). Trimming cost V 4 bases and J 9 bases; bases outside gene matches: 11. In DNA form, the CDR3 reads TGTGCCAGCAGTTCAACCAAGGGACAGGAGAGTTCACCCCTCCACTTT. This encodes CASSSTKGQESSPLHF.

This chain uses TRBV11-2 with TRBJ2-7, with D perhaps TRBD1 or TRBD2 (6 bases each). This CDR3 is built from 13 residues. Germline CDR1 SGHAT, CDR2 FQNNGV. Between the trimmed V and J ends, which lost 8 bases and 3 bases, there was a span of 14 bases. CDR3 nucleotide sequence: TGTGCCAGCCGGGCGGGGACATACTACGAGCAGTACTTC. Protein: CASRAGTYYEQYF.

V usage is TRBV9 and J usage is TRBJ2-3, with 12 bases fitting TRBD2. This CDR3 region has 15 residues. Germline V lookup: CDR1 SGDLS, CDR2 YYNGEE. V lost 3 bases to trimming and J lost 3 bases; unmatched junction nucleotides: 2. In DNA form, the CDR3 reads TGTGCCAGCAGCGGACTAGCGGGGGATACAGATACGCAGTATTTT. Translating gives CASSGLAGDTDTQYF.

This clone was found once. J is TRBJ1-4 and V is TRBV30, with D unclear. V was cut by 2 bases and J by 4 bases, with 2 bases left in between. The CDR3 has 11 residues. The germline gives CDR1 GTSNPN, CDR2 SVGIG (reference sequence). The CDR3 DNA follows: TGTGCCTGGAGTTTTAATGAAAAACTGTTTTTT. Protein sequence: CAWSFNEKLFF. Full variable domain (remainder filled in from reference TRBV30 and TRBJ1-4): SQTIHQWPATLVQPVGSPLSLECTVEGTSNPNLYWYRQAAGRGLQLLFYSVGIGQISSEVPQNLSASRPQDRQFILSSKKLLLSDSGFYLCAWSFNEKLFFGSGTQLSVL.